One sample yielded the 13 T cell receptor beta chains listed below, sequenced in a study of T cells in Graves' hyperthyroidism and ophthalmopathy. TCR beta CDR3 regions were amplified from RNA. The HTBI set primed first-round TCR CDR3 RT-PCR. From the multiplex PCR reads, TCRdb called clonotypes with MiXCR, one entry per CDR3 protein. This table holds approximately 500,000 distinct CDR3 sequences, roughly 50% found once. Specimen: peripheral blood or thyroid tissue (not recorded which). Receptors originate from a woman aged 18 to 35 with Graves' hyperthyroidism.

This chain joins TRBV29-1 and TRBJ1-1, with TRBD1 matching over 9 bases. This CDR3 contains 13 residues. The V gene's germline CDR1 is SQVTM and CDR2 ANQGSEA. The CDR3, as DNA: TGCAGTGGAGAGACAGGGGGTAGCGCTGAAGCTTTCTTT. Translated, it gives CSGETGGSAEAFF. Combining the CDR3 with reference TRBV29-1 and TRBJ1-1 gives the whole variable domain SAVISQKPSRDICQRGTSLTIQCQVDSQVTMMFWYRQQPGQSLTLIATANQGSEATYESGFVIDKFPISRPNLTFSTLTVSNMSPEDSSIYLCSGETGGSAEAFFGQGTRLTVV.

Concerning this clonotype: This clone may be a read error of a much larger clone one base away. The conserved final phenylalanine or tryptophan is absent from the CDR3, which likely points to a read error. The chain joins TRBV7-9 to TRBJ2-7; D not resolved. The CDR3 consists of 15 residues. CDR1 is SEHNR and CDR2 is FQNEAQ in the germline V gene (reference sequence). V was shortened by 5 bases and J by 3 bases, with 17 bases between the two germline ends. The chain's CDR3 is CASSPRAPVFYEQYS. The CDR3 DNA is TGTGCCAGCAGCCCCCGGGCACCGGTATTCTACGAGCAGTACTCC.

Concerning this clonotype itself: Just one base apart from a much larger clone, this may be a read error. The chain has TRBV5-1 and TRBJ1-4; D is unresolved. This CDR3 contains 14 residues. V dropped 0 bases and J dropped 5 bases, with 8 bases sitting between them. CDR1 and CDR2 (germline): SGHRS, YFSETQ. CDR3 in DNA: TGCGCCAGCAGCTTGGGGGGAGAGAATGAAAAACTGTTTTTT. Translating gives CASSLGGENEKLFF. The full variable domain, rest sourced from reference TRBV5-1 and TRBJ1-4, is KAGVTQTPRYLIKTRGQQVTLSCSPISGHRSVSWYQQTPGQGLQFLFEYFSETQRNKGNFPGRFSGRQFSNSRSEMNVSTLELGDSALYLCASSLGGENEKLFFGSGTQLSVL.

V usage is TRBV7-2 and J usage is TRBJ2-2; D call uncertain. CDR3 length equals 10 residues. Trimming removed 8 bases at V and 9 bases at J, with 7 bases between. Germline V gene data show CDR1 as SGHTA and CDR2 as FQGNSA. The CDR3 nucleotides read TGTGCCAGCGGGAACAGGGAGCTGTTTTTT. Amino acids: CASGNRELFF.

This clonotype has ten or more counts. The J gene is TRBJ2-2, the V gene TRBV20-1, with D perhaps being TRBD1 or TRBD2 (5 bases each). The CDR3 covers 14 residues. The V end lost 5 bases, the J end lost 3 bases, and 13 bases lay between the germline ends. Germline CDR1 and CDR2: DFQATT and SNEGSKA (reference sequence). CDR3 in DNA: TGCAGTGCTCCCCGGGACGGATACACCGGGGAGCTGTTTTTT. Translation gives CSAPRDGYTGELFF.

This clonotype appeared many times. The chain has TRBV5-5 and TRBJ1-6; TRBD1 is a possible D gene (5 bases). The germline V and J ends were trimmed by 1 base and 7 bases, with 9 bases remaining between them. The CDR3 loop spans 14 amino acids. Germline V lookup: CDR1 SGHKS, CDR2 YYEKEE (reference sequence). Here the CDR3 DNA reads TGTGCCAGCAGCTTGACCAGGGAAAATTCACCCCTCCACTTT. It is translated as CASSLTRENSPLHF.

Concerning this clonotype itself: This may arise from a read error, as a much more abundant clone is one base away. The V and J genes are TRBV14 and TRBJ2-2; D tentatively reads TRBD1 or TRBD2 (5 bases each). The germline CDR1 and CDR2 sequences are SGHDN and FVKESK. There are 16 residues in the CDR3. CDR3 residues: CASSQEIVEFTGALFF. DNA of the CDR3: TGTGCCAGCAGCCAAGAAATTGTCGAGTTCACCGGGGCGCTGTTTTTT.

The rearrangement uses TRBV6-5 and TRBJ2-5; weak D call: TRBD1 (6 bases). CDR3 length: 15 residues. Trimming removed 2 bases at V and 2 bases at J, with 12 bases between. CDR1 is MNHEY, CDR2 SVGAGI, per germline. The CDR3 DNA reads TGTGCCAGCAGTTACAACAGGGTGGGACAAGAGACCCAGTACTTC. Its protein product is CASSYNRVGQETQYF.

The chain carries TRBV2 and TRBJ1-6; 7 bases are a match to TRBD1. CDR3 length equals 14 residues. The V and J ends lost 7 bases and 8 bases, in that order; junction bases with no gene match: 8. Germline CDR1 reads SNHLY; CDR2 reads FYNNEI. The CDR3 DNA reads as TGTGCCAGCAACTACAGGGGATCGCATTCACCCCTCCACTTT. Encoded protein: CASNYRGSHSPLHF.

This clonotype was detected a few times. V usage is TRBV20-1 and J usage is TRBJ2-2; D is perhaps TRBD1 (6 bases). Germline CDR1 reads DFQATT; CDR2 reads SNEGSKA (reference sequence). CDR3 length: 15 residues. Trimming stripped 1 base from V and 4 bases from J, with 13 bases between. CDR3 amino acids: CSARAPQGPTGELFF. The CDR3 DNA reads TGCAGTGCTAGAGCCCCACAGGGACCCACCGGGGAGCTGTTTTTT.

The rearrangement joins TRBV29-1 to TRBJ2-6; tentative D call: TRBD1 (6 bases). V was pared by 0 bases and J by 4 bases, with 19 bases between. The CDR3 totals 18 residues. CDR1 and CDR2 from the germline V gene are SQVTM and ANQGSEA. The CDR3 sequence: CSVEDGGAGVTGANVLTF. CDR3 coding DNA: TGCAGCGTTGAAGATGGTGGGGCAGGGGTAACCGGGGCCAACGTCCTGACTTTC.

Concerning this clonotype: Sequence at one end of the junction differs from germline and may be a read error. The chain couples TRBV7-9 to TRBJ2-5; the match to TRBD1 covers 8 bases. Germline V lookup: CDR1 SEHNR, CDR2 FQNEAQ (reference sequence). The CDR3 loop spans 15 amino acids. CDR3 in DNA: TGCGCCAGCAGCTTACGGACAGGGCCGCAAGAGACCCAGTGCTTC. It is translated as CASSLRTGPQETQCF. Full variable domain (outside the CDR3, taken from reference TRBV7-9 and TRBJ2-5): DTGVSQNPRHKITKRGQNVTFRCDPISEHNRLYWYRQTLGQGPEFLTYFQNEAQLEKSRLLSDRFSAERPKGSFSTLEIQRTEQGDSAMYLCASSLRTGPQETQCFGPGTRLLVL.

V is TRBV15 and J is TRBJ1-6; D uncertain. The CDR3 has 15 residues. Between the trimmed V and J ends, which lost 1 base and 9 bases, there was a span of 13 bases. CDR1 is LNHNV and CDR2 is YYDKDF in the germline V gene (reference sequence). The CDR3 coding sequence is TGTGCCACCAGCAGAGGGACGGTCTCCTCTTCACCCCTCCACTTT. It codes for CATSRGTVSSSPLHF.